This TCR beta chain is drawn from a study of CD8 T cells in ankylosing spondylitis. As regards this clonotype: Its antigen remains unidentified.

Findings and caveats of the study: Peripheral blood samples showed relatively rare disease-linked clones, and these clones were CD8+. Before this, some motif variants had been reported in reactive arthritis synovial fluid and blood. Matched ankylosing spondylitis synovial fluid reportedly showed significant enrichment of disease-linked clones. Typical of ankylosing spondylitis blood, it appeared, was a TCR beta motif of seven to nine highly homologous variants.

Generation of TCR beta libraries employed quantitative 5'-RACE incorporating molecular barcodes. TCRdb re-analysed the 5' RACE reads in MiXCR, keeping a single row per CDR3 protein. The sample includes 750,000 to 850,000 distinct CDR3 sequences, about 11% of them seen just once. The length of the CDR3 is 15 residues. Germline lookup yields CDR1 SGHTA and CDR2 FQGTGA. Trimming took off 5 bases at V and 5 bases at J, with 18 bases between the two ends. The sequenced sample was blood, either unsorted or a sorted T cell fraction (not recorded which). This chain links TRBV7-3 with TRBJ2-5; weak D call: TRBD1 (6 bases). The sequence was collected from a male donor with ankylosing spondylitis. The CDR3 loop reads CASSPLGAQGETQYF. In DNA form, the CDR3 reads TGTGCCAGCAGCCCACTCGGGGCTCAGGGGGAGACCCAGTACTTC.